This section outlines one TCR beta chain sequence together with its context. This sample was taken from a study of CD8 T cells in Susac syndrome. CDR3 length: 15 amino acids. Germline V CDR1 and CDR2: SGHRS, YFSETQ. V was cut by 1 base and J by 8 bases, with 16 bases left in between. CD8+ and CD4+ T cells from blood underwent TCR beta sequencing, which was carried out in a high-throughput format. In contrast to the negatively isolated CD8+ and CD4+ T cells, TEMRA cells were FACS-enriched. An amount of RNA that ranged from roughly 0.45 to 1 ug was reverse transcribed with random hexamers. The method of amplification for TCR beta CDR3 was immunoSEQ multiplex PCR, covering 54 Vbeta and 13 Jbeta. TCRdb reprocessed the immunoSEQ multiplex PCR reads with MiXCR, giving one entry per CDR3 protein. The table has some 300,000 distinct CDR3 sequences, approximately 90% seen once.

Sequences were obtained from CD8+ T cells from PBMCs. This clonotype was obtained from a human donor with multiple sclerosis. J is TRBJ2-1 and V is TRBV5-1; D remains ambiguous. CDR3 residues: CASSLYPETTYEQFF. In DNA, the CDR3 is TGCGCCAGCAGCTTGTACCCAGAGACAACATATGAGCAGTTCTTC.